This TCR beta chain originates from a study of blood T cell repertoires in COVID-19. In the study overall: Samples representing acute and convalescent COVID-19 were sourced from the United States, Italy and Spain. PBMCs, B-cell-depleted T cells, or T cells were the source of the cDNA or gDNA that made up the material.

In the authors' workflow: By means of reference gene primer amplification, nucleated cell counts were estimated. The data were produced by immunoSEQ multiplex PCR, yet TCRdb's version contains in-frame clones alone and is incomplete. That table furnishes V, J and clone size, whereas the DNA furnished D and trimming. The table includes some 380,000 clones, around 87% detected once. CDR1 and CDR2 (germline): MNHEY, SVGEGT. The length of the CDR3 is 14 residues. Trimming took 0 bases from V and 7 from J, leaving 13 bases between them. The chain joins TRBV6-2 or TRBV6-3 to TRBJ2-7; possibly TRBD2 for D (6 bases). Sequenced material: peripheral blood. The TCR originated in a man between 18 and 35 years old with active or convalescent COVID-19. CDR3 nucleotide sequence: TGTGCCAGCAGTTACTCGAGGGGACTGAGGGAGCAGTACTTC. Residues: CASSYSRGLREQYF.